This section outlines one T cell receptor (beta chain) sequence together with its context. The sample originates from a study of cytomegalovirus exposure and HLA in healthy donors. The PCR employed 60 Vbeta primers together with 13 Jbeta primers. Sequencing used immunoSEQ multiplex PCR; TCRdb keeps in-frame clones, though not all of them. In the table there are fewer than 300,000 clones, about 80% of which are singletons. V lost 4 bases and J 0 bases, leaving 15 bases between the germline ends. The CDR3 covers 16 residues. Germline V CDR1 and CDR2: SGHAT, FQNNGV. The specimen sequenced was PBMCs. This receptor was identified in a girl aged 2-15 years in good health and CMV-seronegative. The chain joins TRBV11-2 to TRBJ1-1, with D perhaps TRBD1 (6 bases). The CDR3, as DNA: TGTGCCAGCAGCTCCGACAGGTACTCCATGAACACTGAAGCTTTCTTT. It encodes CASSSDRYSMNTEAFF. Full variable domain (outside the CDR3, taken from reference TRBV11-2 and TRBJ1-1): EAGVAQSPRYKIIEKRQSVAFWCNPISGHATLYWYQQILGQGPKLLIQFQNNGVVDDSQLPKDRFSAERLKGVDSTLKIQPAKLEDSAVYLCASSSDRYSMNTEAFFGQGTRLTVV.